This T cell receptor beta chain was identified in a study of shared clonotypes between healthy human individuals. Study details: Sampling drew on donors who were a couple of women and a few men aged 18 to 49.

Trimming took 3 bases from V and 4 from J, leaving 9 bases between them. The germline V gene has CDR1 SGHTA and CDR2 FQGTGA. The CDR3 extends over 13 amino acids. Study-level findings and limits: Blood alone was sampled, and tissue repertoires likely differ.

In the case of this clone: As yet, its antigen is unknown.

TCRdb keeps only in-frame clones here, not all; method: immunoSEQ multiplex PCR. The sample comprises approximately 500,000 clones, roughly 85% of which are singletons, and about 12% rests with the top ten. The rearrangement links TRBV7-3 to TRBJ1-2; no firm D call. The source material was PBMCs. This TCR was recovered from a woman aged 40 to 50 in good health. Some clones in this sample may be carry-over from other donors' samples. CDR3 sequence: CASSFNKGYGYTF. The CDR3 coding sequence is TGTGCCAGCAGCTTTAACAAGGGCTATGGCTACACCTTC.